The source of this T cell receptor beta chain is a study of blood T cell repertoires in COVID-19. On the study more broadly: PBMCs, B-cell-depleted T cells, or T cells provided the cDNA or gDNA that made up the material.

Authors' processing steps: For nucleated cells, counts were estimated from reference gene primer amplification. TCRdb's copy holds only in-frame clones and misses some; the assay was immunoSEQ multiplex PCR. The DNA gave D and trimming, while V, J and clone size come from that table. The table includes about 62,000 clones, about 87% detected once. The receptor was derived from a man between 65 and 80 years old with acute or convalescent COVID-19. Material: peripheral blood.

DNA of the CDR3: TGTGCCAGCAGTTACGGGCAGGGTGCCTTTGGCGGGGAGCTGTTTTTT. It codes for CASSYGQGAFGGELFF. The chain has TRBV6-6 and TRBJ2-2; D possibly corresponds to TRBD1 (5 bases). Deletions cut 2 bases from V and 7 bases from J, with 17 bases between. Germline CDR1 MNHNY, CDR2 SVGAGI (reference sequence). The CDR3 extends over 16 amino acids.